This passage covers 10 T cell receptor beta chains from one sample sequenced in a study of shared clonotypes between healthy human individuals. Profiling relied on immunoSEQ multiplex PCR, and the TCRdb table lists in-frame clones only, not all of them. The repertoire holds hundreds of thousands of clones, with about 80% as singletons. What was sequenced was memory CD4+ T cells sorted from blood. The subset here: CD45RA-negative fraction. These receptors all stem from a woman in her 30s in good health.

This clone was counted a single time. J is TRBJ2-2 and V is TRBV27, with D possibly TRBD2 on 5 matching bases. The length of the CDR3 is 13 residues. Trimming shortened V by 5 bases and J by 7 bases, and 11 bases separated the two germline ends. CDR1 is MNHEY, CDR2 SMNVEV, per germline (reference sequence). CDR3 protein: CASSQLVFGELFF. In DNA, the CDR3 is TGTGCCAGCAGTCAACTAGTTTTCGGGGAGCTGTTTTTT.

In this sample, this clone turned up a few times. CDR3 sequence: CASSLEPGDAYYGYTF. For the CDR3, the DNA is TGTGCCAGCAGCTTAGAGCCCGGCGACGCCTACTATGGCTACACCTTC. The J gene is TRBJ1-2, the V gene TRBV7-3; D uncertain. Trimming shortened V by 2 bases and J by 3 bases, and 16 bases separated the two germline ends. CDR3 length equals 16 residues. Germline V gene sequence: CDR1 SGHTA, CDR2 FQGTGA.

The count of this clone is one. The rearrangement uses TRBV9 and TRBJ2-1; D is unclear. The CDR3 is 13 residues long. The V end was cut by 0 bases, the J end by 9 bases, with 10 bases between. Germline V CDR1 and CDR2: SGDLS, YYNGEE. DNA of the CDR3: TGTGCCAGCAGCGTAGAGATTCGCGGTGAGCAGTTCTTC. Its protein is CASSVEIRGEQFF.

This rearrangement joins TRBV7-8 to TRBJ1-3; 7 bases are shared with TRBD1. Germline trimming cut 5 bases from V and 0 bases from J; bases unmatched to any gene: 4. The V gene's germline CDR1 is SGHVS and CDR2 FQNEAQ. This CDR3 contains 15 residues. This CDR3 is CASSLDRDSGNTIYF. DNA for the CDR3: TGTGCCAGCAGCCTTGACAGGGACTCTGGAAACACCATATATTTT.

The V gene is TRBV4-1, the J gene TRBJ2-5, with 9 bases fitting TRBD2. The V and J ends lost 5 bases and 5 bases, in that order; junction bases with no gene match: 9. Germline V lookup: CDR1 MGHRA, CDR2 YSYEKL. CDR3 size: 15 residues. CDR3 bases: TGCGCCAGCAGCGAAGGCGGGGGGGTGTCTGAGACCCAGTACTTC. Its protein is CASSEGGGVSETQYF.

The CDR3, as DNA: TGTGCCAGCAGGGGGGAGAGGGGCGCCTACAATGAGCAGTTCTTC. Its translation: CASRGERGAYNEQFF. The rearrangement joins TRBV2 to TRBJ2-1; D assignment may be TRBD1 or TRBD2 (5 bases each). CDR1 and CDR2 from the germline V gene are SNHLY and FYNNEI. V was cut by 6 bases and J by 2 bases, with 14 bases left in between. This CDR3 comprises 15 residues.

This clone showed up just once. V gene TRBV10-3 combines with J gene TRBJ2-7; D is perhaps TRBD2 (5 bases). CDR3 length: 15 residues. CDR1 ENHRY and CDR2 SYGVKD come from the germline V gene. V lost 0 bases and J 2 bases, leaving 11 bases between the germline ends. The CDR3 nucleotides are TGTGCCATCAGTGAGTCGTCGGGAACGCCCTACGAGCAGTACTTC. It encodes CAISESSGTPYEQYF.

The chain uses TRBV4-2 and TRBJ1-1; unclear D gene. The germline V gene encodes CDR1 LGHNA and CDR2 YNFKEQ. V shed 5 bases and J shed 1 base, with 8 bases lying between them. The CDR3 runs 13 residues. CDR3 loop: CASSLIWNTEAFF. The CDR3 nucleotides are TGTGCCAGCAGCTTGATTTGGAACACTGAAGCTTTCTTT.

V gene TRBV2 combines with J gene TRBJ2-2, with D perhaps TRBD1 (5 bases). Germline V gives CDR1 SNHLY, CDR2 FYNNEI. This CDR3 region has 15 residues. Trimming stripped 4 bases from V and 0 bases from J, with 9 bases between. DNA for the CDR3: TGTGCCAGCAGTGGACAGCACTCGAACACCGGGGAGCTGTTTTTT. It specifies CASSGQHSNTGELFF.

This chain joins TRBV28 and TRBJ2-1; TRBD2 matches at 13 bases. The V gene's germline CDR1 is MDHEN and CDR2 SYDVKM. V was pared by 6 bases and J by 10 bases, with 12 bases of the junction left unmatched. The CDR3 runs to 16 residues. CDR3 nucleotides: TGTGCCAGCAGCCAAGTAGGACTAGCGGGAGATTTGGAGCAGTTCTTC. Its protein is CASSQVGLAGDLEQFF.